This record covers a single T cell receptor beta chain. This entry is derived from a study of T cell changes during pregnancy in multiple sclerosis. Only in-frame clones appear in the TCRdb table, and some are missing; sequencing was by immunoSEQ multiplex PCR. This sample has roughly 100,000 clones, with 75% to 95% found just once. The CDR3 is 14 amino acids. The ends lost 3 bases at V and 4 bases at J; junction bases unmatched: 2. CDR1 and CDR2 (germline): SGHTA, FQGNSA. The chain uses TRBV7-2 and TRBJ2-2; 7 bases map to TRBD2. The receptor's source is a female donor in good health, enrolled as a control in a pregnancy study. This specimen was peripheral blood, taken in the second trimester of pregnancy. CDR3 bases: TGTGCCAGCAGCTTCGGACTAGTCACCGGGGAGCTGTTTTTT. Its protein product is CASSFGLVTGELFF.